These 22 T cell receptor beta chains were sequenced from one sample in a study of response to subunit inactivated influenza vaccine. TCRdb processed the RT-PCR reads anew with MiXCR; each CDR3 protein has one entry. The table shows roughly 760,000 distinct CDR3 sequences, with 21% occurring only once. Material: PBMCs from blood, obtained about 5 days after vaccination. These TCRs come from a man aged 45-65 years who received an inactivated influenza vaccine.

J is TRBJ1-4 and V is TRBV28; D is unclear. The germline CDR1 and CDR2 sequences are MDHEN and SYDVKM. Trimming shortened V by 5 bases and J by 1 base, and 5 bases separated the two germline ends. The length of the CDR3 is 13 residues. The CDR3 sequence: CASSIRTNEKLFF. CDR3 nucleotide sequence: TGTGCCAGCAGTATCCGAACTAATGAAAAACTGTTTTTT.

This clonotype appeared a few times. CDR3 nucleotides: TGTGCCAGCAGTTTGCGGGGGACTAGCAGGAATGAGCAGTTCTTC. Its protein product is CASSLRGTSRNEQFF. The chain joins TRBV28 to TRBJ2-1, with TRBD2 identical over 9 bases. V shed 3 bases, J shed 7 bases, and the junction held 7 bases outside the gene matches. Germline CDR1 is MDHEN and CDR2 is SYDVKM. The CDR3 covers 15 residues.

This clonotype showed up just a few times. The chain has TRBV19 and TRBJ2-1; D unclear. This CDR3 region has 10 residues. V shed 9 bases and J shed 12 bases, with 12 bases lying between them. CDR1 LNHDA and CDR2 SQIVND come from the germline V gene (reference sequence). CDR3 bases: TGTGCCAGCGGCTTAGCAACGCAGTTCTTC. Translated, it gives CASGLATQFF.

This clonotype was recorded a few times. The V and J genes are TRBV7-2 and TRBJ2-1; unclear D gene. V gave up 7 bases and J gave up 1 base, with 14 bases separating them. Germline loops: CDR1 SGHTA, CDR2 FQGNSA. The CDR3 covers 15 residues. The CDR3 nucleotides are TGTGCCAGCACTCAAGACGCTAGATCCTACAATGAGCAGTTCTTC. Its protein is CASTQDARSYNEQFF. The variable domain in full, with the rest retrieved from reference TRBV7-2 and TRBJ2-1, is GAGVSQSPSNKVTEKGKDVELRCDPISGHTALYWYRQSLGQGLEFLIYFQGNSAPDKSGLPSDRFSAERTGGSVSTLTIQRTQQEDSAVYLCASTQDARSYNEQFFGPGTRLTVL.

In its sample, this clonotype was seen a few times. The chain uses TRBV20-1 and TRBJ1-5, with TRBD1 matching 12 bases. The V gene end was trimmed by 6 bases and the J gene end by 4 bases; junction bases not matched to a gene: 7. This CDR3 region has 15 residues. Germline CDR1 reads DFQATT; CDR2 reads SNEGSKA (reference sequence). In nucleotides, the CDR3 is TGCAGTGCGATGGGACAGGGGGCGCGTAATCAGCCCCAGCATTTT. It yields the protein CSAMGQGARNQPQHF.

This chain links TRBV7-2 with TRBJ1-1; possible D gene TRBD1, 5 bases. Germline CDR1 is SGHTA and CDR2 is FQGNSA. Trimming took 5 bases from V and 1 from J, leaving 11 bases between them. CDR3 length equals 14 residues. The CDR3 sequence is CASSLRQQNTEAFF. The CDR3 DNA reads as TGTGCCAGCAGCCTAAGACAGCAGAACACTGAAGCTTTCTTT.

In this sample, this clonotype turned up many times. The rearrangement joins TRBV5-1 to TRBJ2-1, with 10 bases aligning to TRBD1. Germline CDR1 and CDR2: SGHRS and YFSETQ. V was clipped by 2 bases and J by 6 bases; unmatched bases: 8. CDR3 length: 16 residues. CDR3 loop: CASSLAGTGVRNEQFF. The CDR3 DNA follows: TGCGCCAGCAGCTTAGCCGGGACAGGGGTACGCAATGAGCAGTTCTTC. The whole variable domain, remainder taken from reference TRBV5-1 and TRBJ2-1, is KAGVTQTPRYLIKTRGQQVTLSCSPISGHRSVSWYQQTPGQGLQFLFEYFSETQRNKGNFPGRFSGRQFSNSRSEMNVSTLELGDSALYLCASSLAGTGVRNEQFFGPGTRLTVL.

The genes are TRBV21-1 and TRBJ2-1; TRBD2 reflects the table's D call only, with no check against the DNA. TRBV21-1 is given as a pseudogene. The CDR3 consists of 15 residues. The CDR3 DNA follows: TGTGCCAGCAGCAAACGACTCGCGGCCTACAATGAGCAGTTCTTC. This encodes CASSKRLAAYNEQFF.

The chain combines TRBV20-1 with TRBJ1-1; no clear D gene. Germline loops: CDR1 DFQATT, CDR2 SNEGSKA (reference sequence). CDR3 length equals 15 residues. V lost 3 bases and J lost 2, with 16 bases in between. As DNA, the CDR3 is TGCAGTGCTAGGCCCGCAACACCCTCAAACACTGAAGCTTTCTTT. Its protein product is CSARPATPSNTEAFF.

This clonotype was seen a handful of times. This chain connects TRBV5-1 to TRBJ2-7, with 11 bases identical to TRBD2. This CDR3 is built from 15 residues. With V trimmed by 7 bases and J by 5 bases, 11 bases remained unmatched. Germline V gives CDR1 SGHRS, CDR2 YFSETQ. The CDR3 sequence: CASGVSGRATDEQYF. CDR3 sequence (DNA): TGCGCCAGCGGTGTTAGCGGGAGGGCCACTGACGAGCAGTACTTC.

The chain uses TRBV6-2 or TRBV6-3 and TRBJ2-2; D is unclear. CDR1 and CDR2 from the germline V gene are MNHEY and SVGEGT. This CDR3 is 15 amino acids long. V lost 2 bases, J lost 1 base, and 8 bases lay in between. The CDR3 reads CASSYPTGNTGELFF. The CDR3 nucleotides are TGTGCCAGCAGTTACCCGACGGGGAACACCGGGGAGCTGTTTTTT.

Only a few counts were recorded for this clonotype. This chain connects TRBV24-1 to TRBJ1-5; TRBD1 matches 8 bases. After removal of 7 bases from V and 6 bases from J, the junction contained 13 bases not matched to a gene. The germline V gene has CDR1 KGHDR and CDR2 SFDVKD. The CDR3 covers 16 residues. CDR3 residues: CATRSQGAERCQPQHF. The CDR3 DNA sequence: TGTGCCACCAGATCTCAGGGGGCAGAAAGATGTCAGCCCCAGCATTTT.

This clonotype appeared a few times. The V gene is TRBV11-2, the J gene TRBJ2-5; 7 nucleotides match TRBD1. The length of the CDR3 is 15 residues. CDR1 is SGHAT, CDR2 FQNNGV, per germline. V was pared by 1 base and J by 4 bases, with 6 bases of the junction left unmatched. Here the CDR3 reads CASSLVQTGRETQYF. CDR3 DNA sequence: TGTGCCAGCAGCTTAGTGCAGACAGGGCGAGAGACCCAGTACTTC.

This clonotype was counted a few times. The chain carries TRBV3-1 and TRBJ1-4; D unclear. V lost 1 base to trimming and J lost 13 bases, with 10 bases between them. The germline V gene encodes CDR1 LGHDT and CDR2 YNNKEL (reference sequence). The CDR3 totals 12 residues. The CDR3 DNA reads as TGTGCCAGCAGCCAAGGGGCCACGGGACTGTTTTTT. Protein product: CASSQGATGLFF. The full variable domain, its missing parts supplied by reference TRBV3-1 and TRBJ1-4, is DTAVSQTPKYLVTQMGNDKSIKCEQNLGHDTMYWYKQDSKKFLKIMFSYNNKELIINETVPNRFSPKSPDKAHLNLHINSLELGDSAVYFCASSQGATGLFFGSGTQLSVL.

This clonotype was picked up a small number of times. This rearrangement joins TRBV20-1 to TRBJ1-3; D is perhaps TRBD1 (5 bases). The CDR3 runs to 14 residues. Germline values: CDR1 DFQATT, CDR2 SNEGSKA (reference sequence). The V gene lost 7 bases and the J gene lost 1 base, with 14 bases spanning the gap. The CDR3 spells CSVTGRRSGNTIYF. Written as DNA, the CDR3 is TGCAGTGTGACGGGACGTCGTTCTGGAAACACCATATATTTT.

This clonotype was seen ten or more times. The V call is TRBV4-3, the J call TRBJ2-3, with 7 bases aligning to TRBD1. The CDR3 runs 15 residues. In germline, CDR1 is LGHNA, CDR2 YSLEER. Unmatched junction bases numbered 11, after V lost 5 bases and J lost 6 bases. CDR3 residues: CASSIQTGFGDTQYF. The CDR3 DNA reads as TGCGCCAGCAGCATCCAGACAGGGTTTGGGGATACGCAGTATTTT.

The chain has TRBV4-2 and TRBJ2-5; D ambiguous. This CDR3 spans 15 amino acids. The germline V gene encodes CDR1 LGHNA and CDR2 YNFKEQ. V lost 4 bases to trimming and J lost 2 bases, with 14 bases between them. The CDR3 coding sequence is TGTGCCAGCAGCCCCCGGGTTGCGAGACAAGAGACCCAGTACTTC. This codes for CASSPRVARQETQYF.

This chain connects TRBV20-1 to TRBJ2-7, with D uncertain. The V and J ends lost 5 bases and 0 bases respectively, with 17 bases between them. The CDR3 is 15 residues long. CDR1 is DFQATT and CDR2 is SNEGSKA in the germline V gene (reference sequence). CDR3 sequence: CSAPREDHLSYEQYF. DNA of the CDR3: TGCAGTGCTCCCCGTGAGGATCACCTCTCCTACGAGCAGTACTTC.

This chain uses TRBV20-1 with TRBJ2-1, with 10 bases matching TRBD2. With 1 base clipped from V and 5 bases from J, the junction kept 5 bases outside the gene matches. This CDR3 is 15 amino acids long. The germline V gene has CDR1 DFQATT and CDR2 SNEGSKA (reference sequence). The CDR3 loop reads CSARVGSGRNNEQFF. CDR3 in DNA: TGCAGTGCTAGAGTGGGTAGCGGGAGGAACAATGAGCAGTTCTTC.

This clonotype was recorded once. This chain connects TRBV7-2 to TRBJ2-5, with 10 bases aligning to TRBD1. The CDR3 runs 15 residues. The germline CDR1 and CDR2 sequences are SGHTA and FQGNSA. V was clipped by 4 bases and J by 5 bases; unmatched bases: 7. CDR3 DNA sequence: TGTGCCAGCAGCTCGGGACAGGGGTCATGGGAGACCCAGTACTTC. This gives the protein CASSSGQGSWETQYF.

The chain carries TRBV7-9 and TRBJ2-1, with 7 bases lining up with TRBD2. Germline-derived CDR1 and CDR2 are SEHNR and FQNEAQ (reference sequence). The V gene end was trimmed by 5 bases and the J gene end by 3 bases; junction bases not matched to a gene: 7. The CDR3 runs 15 residues. In DNA form, the CDR3 reads TGTGCCAGCAGCGATATAGCGGGTATCTACAATGAGCAGTTCTTC. Protein product: CASSDIAGIYNEQFF.

The chain combines TRBV20-1 with TRBJ2-3; D is perhaps TRBD2 (5 bases). This CDR3 is built from 15 residues. The germline V gene encodes CDR1 DFQATT and CDR2 SNEGSKA (reference sequence). The V end lost 2 bases, the J end lost 0 bases, and 12 bases lay between the germline ends. CDR3 in DNA: TGCAGTGCTAGAATCACGACGGGGAGCACAGATACGCAGTATTTT. This codes for CSARITTGSTDTQYF.